This is a list of T cell receptor beta chains from one sample in a study of OX40 agonist ivuxolimab in advanced cancers. TCRdb's table, derived via immunoSEQ multiplex PCR, lists solely in-frame clones and lacks some. Of some 8,000 clones in the sample, roughly nine tenths were seen once. The sample was CD4+ or CD8+ T cells sorted from blood, taken in a trial of the OX40 agonist ivuxolimab. The receptors here all came from an adult with an advanced solid tumor such as melanoma, head and neck, liver or kidney cancer. Both conserved end residues are part of each CDR3. A D gene is named only where the DNA matches it firmly. Only some rows state a clone size, as once, few, many or a class for expanded clones.

D: NA; J: TRBJ1-2; V: TRBV5-6; size: NA; CDR3: CASSPPLDEANYGYTF; DNA: TGTGCCAGCAGTCCCCCCCTGGACGAAGCTAACTATGGCTACACCTTC
D: NA; J: TRBJ2-3; V: TRBV27; size: NA; CDR3: CASTNGLPSTDTQYF; DNA: TGTGCCAGCACCAACGGACTGCCGAGCACAGATACGCAGTATTTT
D: TRBD2; J: TRBJ2-7; V: TRBV19; size: NA; CDR3: CASLMREGEEQYF; DNA: TGTGCCAGTTTGATGCGGGAGGGAGAAGAGCAGTACTTC
D: NA; J: TRBJ2-7; V: TRBV5-1; size: NA; CDR3: CASSLDYGSYEQYF; DNA: TGCGCCAGCAGCTTGGATTACGGCTCCTACGAGCAGTACTTC
D: NA; J: TRBJ2-1; V: TRBV7-9; size: once; CDR3: CASSLRGGLYNEQFF; DNA: TGTGCCAGCAGCCTCCGAGGGGGGCTGTACAATGAGCAGTTCTTC
D: TRBD1; J: TRBJ2-1; V: TRBV5-4; size: once; CDR3: CASRDRGGEQFF; DNA: TGTGCCAGTCGGGACAGGGGTGGTGAGCAGTTCTTC
D: NA; J: TRBJ2-7; V: TRBV4-1; size: NA; CDR3: CASSPDSSYEQYF; DNA: TGCGCCAGCAGCCCGGACTCTTCCTACGAGCAGTACTTC
D: TRBD2; J: TRBJ2-5; V: TRBV28; size: few; CDR3: CASSAGTSGKKTQYF; DNA: TGTGCCAGCAGTGCCGGGACTAGCGGGAAGAAGACCCAGTACTTC
D: NA; J: TRBJ2-7; V: TRBV11-2; size: NA; CDR3: CASSFALYEQYF; DNA: TGTGCCAGCAGCTTCGCCCTCTACGAGCAGTACTTC
D: NA; J: TRBJ1-1; V: TRBV7-6; size: NA; CDR3: CASRVLETGTIEAFF; DNA: TGTGCCAGCAGGGTTTTGGAAACGGGGACTATTGAAGCTTTCTTT
D: TRBD1; J: TRBJ2-7; V: TRBV27; size: once; CDR3: CAILPGQAHEQYF; DNA: TGTGCCATTCTCCCGGGACAGGCCCACGAGCAGTACTTC
D: TRBD1; J: TRBJ2-1; V: TRBV7-2; size: NA; CDR3: CASSPIPGTGPYFDNEQFF; DNA: TGTGCCAGCAGCCCCATTCCCGGGACAGGGCCCTACTTTGACAATGAGCAGTTCTTC
D: NA; J: TRBJ1-1; V: TRBV29-1; size: NA; CDR3: CSVEDLFTEAFF; DNA: TGCAGCGTTGAAGATTTGTTTACTGAAGCTTTCTTT
D: NA; J: TRBJ2-2; V: TRBV2; size: NA; CDR3: CASSSELANTGELFF; DNA: TGTGCCAGCAGTTCCGAATTAGCAAACACCGGGGAGCTGTTTTTT
D: NA; J: TRBJ1-3; V: TRBV14; size: NA; CDR3: CASSLGNTIYF; DNA: TGTGCCAGCAGCCTTGGAAACACCATATATTTT
D: TRBD1; J: TRBJ1-5; V: TRBV30; size: NA; CDR3: CAWSVRDRGYQPQHF; DNA: TGTGCCTGGAGTGTCCGGGACAGGGGATATCAGCCCCAGCATTTT
D: NA; J: TRBJ2-1; V: TRBV6-6; size: NA; CDR3: CASSYSPGSYNEQFF; DNA: TGTGCCAGCAGTTACTCTCCGGGTTCCTACAATGAGCAGTTCTTC
D: NA; J: TRBJ2-7; V: TRBV5-4; size: NA; CDR3: CASSSRTNTYEQYF; DNA: TGTGCCAGCAGCTCAAGGACTAATACCTACGAGCAGTACTTC